A selection of T cell receptor beta chains follows, all from one sample in a study of CD8 T cells in Susac syndrome. TCRdb reprocessed the immunoSEQ multiplex PCR reads with MiXCR, giving one entry per CDR3 protein. The table records 350,000 to 550,000 distinct CDR3 sequences, approximately 85% of them present only once. Sequences were obtained from CD8+ T cells from PBMCs. The receptors stem from a human donor with multiple sclerosis. Each CDR3 is given with its conserved first and last residue. Fields, in order: CDR3 protein, CDR3 DNA, D gene, V gene, clone size, J gene. A D gene is named only where the DNA matches it firmly. Clone size is not always given. Where it is, it says once, few, many or a class for expanded clones.

CASSPRDRGPTNEKLFF,TGTGCCAGCAGCCCACGGGACAGGGGGCCAACTAATGAAAAACTGTTTTTT,TRBD1,TRBV11-2,NA,TRBJ1-4
CASSWSRLEPDTQYF,TGTGCCAGCAGCTGGTCTAGACTAGAACCAGATACGCAGTATTTT,NA,TRBV5-6,NA,TRBJ2-3
CATSDTQAGWETQYF,TGTGCCACCAGTGATACCCAAGCCGGATGGGAGACCCAGTACTTC,NA,TRBV24-1,NA,TRBJ2-5
CATSNGASGFYEQYF,TGTGCCACCTCTAATGGGGCTAGCGGATTCTACGAGCAGTACTTC,TRBD2,TRBV19,NA,TRBJ2-7
CSARDEVNFNEQYF,TGCAGTGCTAGAGATGAGGTCAACTTCAACGAGCAGTACTTC,NA,TRBV20-1,NA,TRBJ2-7
CATSAVTATYEQYF,TGCGCCACATCAGCAGTGACAGCCACCTACGAGCAGTACTTC,NA,TRBV10-2,NA,TRBJ2-7
CASSSPPVGSSYNEQFF,TGTGCCAGCAGCTCCCCCCCGGTGGGGAGCTCCTACAATGAGCAGTTCTTC,NA,TRBV7-9,once,TRBJ2-1
CASTLPGTNNEQFF,TGTGCCAGCACCCTACCTGGGACAAACAATGAGCAGTTCTTC,NA,TRBV6-1,few,TRBJ2-1
CASSLSPPQGVGYEQYF,TGCGCCAGCAGCCTTTCCCCTCCACAGGGAGTTGGATACGAGCAGTACTTC,NA,TRBV4-1,NA,TRBJ2-7
CASSLSSDTTYGYTF,TGTGCCAGCAGTTTATCCTCCGACACGACTTATGGCTACACCTTC,NA,TRBV27,few,TRBJ1-2
CASSLYVLGPNTEAFF,TGTGCCAGCAGTTTATACGTTCTAGGTCCAAACACTGAAGCTTTCTTT,NA,TRBV27,NA,TRBJ1-1
CASSQTGTGGGYTF,TGTGCCAGCAGCCAAACCGGGACAGGGGGTGGCTACACCTTC,TRBD1,TRBV28,NA,TRBJ1-2
CASSSAGGGYEQYF,TGTGCCAGCAGTTCAGCAGGGGGCGGCTACGAGCAGTACTTC,TRBD1,TRBV27,NA,TRBJ2-7
CASSLNPEQYF,TGTGCCAGCAGCTTAAATCCCGAGCAGTACTTC,NA,TRBV11-2,NA,TRBJ2-7
CASSEGQDSSQPQHF,TGTGCCAGCAGTGAAGGACAGGATAGCAGTCAGCCCCAGCATTTT,NA,TRBV6-1,NA,TRBJ1-5
CASSPTGSWEEKLFF,TGTGCCAGCTCACCCACCGGGAGCTGGGAAGAAAAACTGTTTTTT,NA,TRBV18,NA,TRBJ1-4
CASSLGQGGSEQYF,TGTGCCAGCAGTTTAGGTCAGGGTGGATCCGAGCAGTACTTC,NA,TRBV12-3/TRBV12-4,NA,TRBJ2-7
CASSLVVFSYEQYF,TGTGCCAGCAGCTTGGTAGTTTTTTCCTACGAGCAGTACTTC,NA,TRBV5-5,NA,TRBJ2-7
CASSPIGQGKDTQYF,TGTGCCAGCAGCCCTATAGGACAGGGGAAAGATACGCAGTATTTT,TRBD1,TRBV3-1,NA,TRBJ2-3
CASSVGGDPNTGELFF,TGTGCCAGCAGCGTAGGCGGGGATCCGAACACCGGGGAGCTGTTTTTT,NA,TRBV9,once,TRBJ2-2
CASSHAREAFF,TGTGCCAGTAGTCATGCACGGGAAGCTTTCTTT,NA,TRBV19,NA,TRBJ1-1
CAWSTVNTEAFF,TGTGCCTGGAGTACGGTGAACACTGAAGCTTTCTTT,NA,TRBV30,NA,TRBJ1-1
CASSEVIDREGYEQYF,TGTGCCAGCAGTGAAGTGATTGACAGGGAAGGGTACGAGCAGTACTTC,TRBD1,TRBV6-1,NA,TRBJ2-7
CASSFATEAFF,TGTGCCAGCAGCTTTGCCACTGAAGCTTTCTTT,NA,TRBV5-4,NA,TRBJ1-1
CASSTSHHGGYEQYF,TGTGCCAGCAGTACCTCTCATCATGGAGGCTACGAGCAGTACTTC,NA,TRBV12-3/TRBV12-4,few,TRBJ2-7
CASSTGTLYGYTF,TGTGCCAGCAGTACGGGGACTCTCTATGGCTACACCTTC,NA,TRBV25-1,NA,TRBJ1-2
CASSLGYASTDTQYF,TGTGCCAGCAGCTTAGGGTACGCTAGCACAGATACGCAGTATTTT,NA,TRBV7-3,NA,TRBJ2-3
CASFSQGGNTEAFF,TGTGCCAGCTTTTCCCAGGGTGGGAACACTGAAGCTTTCTTT,NA,TRBV27,NA,TRBJ1-1
CASRLGTGGVGTEAFF,TGTGCCAGCAGGTTGGGGACAGGGGGCGTCGGAACTGAAGCTTTCTTT,TRBD1,TRBV5-4,NA,TRBJ1-1
CASSSGGVTGYTF,TGTGCCAGCAGTTCAGGAGGGGTTACCGGCTACACCTTC,NA,TRBV12-3/TRBV12-4,NA,TRBJ1-2
CATSDLGSLQGAFF,TGTGCCACCAGTGATTTAGGCAGTCTTCAGGGAGCTTTCTTT,NA,TRBV24-1,NA,TRBJ1-1
CASSIIPTGTSYNEQFF,TGTGCCAGCTCAATAATCCCGACCGGAACCTCCTACAATGAGCAGTTCTTC,NA,TRBV18,NA,TRBJ2-1
CASSRTGIGSPQHF,TGTGCCAGCAGCCGGACAGGGATCGGATCGCCCCAGCATTTT,TRBD1,TRBV7-2,NA,TRBJ1-5
CSVTDGELFF,TGCAGCGTTACGGATGGGGAGCTGTTTTTT,NA,TRBV29-1,NA,TRBJ2-2
CASSQGTPTEAFF,TGTGCCAGCAGCCAAGGGACCCCGACTGAAGCCTTCTTT,NA,TRBV16,NA,TRBJ1-1
CASSWDSSSYNEQFF,TGTGCCAGCAGTTGGGACAGCAGCTCCTACAATGAGCAGTTCTTC,TRBD1,TRBV12-3/TRBV12-4,few,TRBJ2-1
CATSRGTSGGADTQYF,TGTGCCACCAGCAGAGGGACTAGCGGGGGTGCAGATACGCAGTATTTT,TRBD2,TRBV15,NA,TRBJ2-3
CASGTGEGEYEQYF,TGTGCCAGCGGTACGGGGGAGGGCGAATACGAGCAGTACTTC,TRBD2,TRBV12-3/TRBV12-4,NA,TRBJ2-7
CASSPRGLAEYNEQFF,TGTGCCAGCAGCCCCCGTGGACTAGCGGAGTACAATGAGCAGTTCTTC,TRBD2,TRBV7-9,NA,TRBJ2-1
CASSPLGAAPGELFF,TGTGCCAGCAGCCCGTTGGGGGCAGCCCCCGGGGAGCTGTTTTTT,NA,TRBV7-8,NA,TRBJ2-2
CASSEVPNYGYTF,TGCGCCAGCAGCGAGGTGCCGAACTATGGCTACACCTTC,NA,TRBV5-1,NA,TRBJ1-2